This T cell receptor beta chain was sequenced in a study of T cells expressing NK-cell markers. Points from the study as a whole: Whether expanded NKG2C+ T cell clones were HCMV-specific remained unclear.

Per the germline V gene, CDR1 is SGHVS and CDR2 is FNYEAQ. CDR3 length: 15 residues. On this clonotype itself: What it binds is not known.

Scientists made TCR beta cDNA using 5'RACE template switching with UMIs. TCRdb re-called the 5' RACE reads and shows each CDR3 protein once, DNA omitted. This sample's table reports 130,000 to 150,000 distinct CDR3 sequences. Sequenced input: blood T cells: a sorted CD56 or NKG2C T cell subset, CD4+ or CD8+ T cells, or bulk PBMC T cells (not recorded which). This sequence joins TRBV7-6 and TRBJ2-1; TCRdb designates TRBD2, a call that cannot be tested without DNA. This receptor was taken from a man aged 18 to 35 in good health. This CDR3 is CASSLAGRGGNEQFF.